This T cell receptor beta chain came from a study of T cell responses to AZD1222 COVID-19 vaccine. Study-level points and caveats: Without day 14 samples, only post-peak T cell repertoires were studied. A mostly white British donor set with more females was recruited, and clonal diversity was possibly underestimated. Only a handful of individuals given AZD1222 were seropositive at baseline. Along spike, vaccine-associated CD4 TCRs were found throughout, with dominance at 160-218 and 743-854.

TCRdb's table, derived via immunoSEQ multiplex PCR, lists solely in-frame clones and lacks some. The sample has about 180,000 clones; 70% to 90% are singletons. Concerning this clone: What it binds is not known.

V was shortened by 1 base and J by 7 bases, with 5 bases between the two germline ends. The germline V gene has CDR1 MNHNS and CDR2 SASEGT. There are 13 residues in the CDR3. This chain connects TRBV6-1 to TRBJ1-6, with D uncertain. The input for sequencing was peripheral blood, taken 28 days after the second AZD1222 dose. The sequence was collected from an adult who received the AZD1222 COVID-19 vaccine. The CDR3: CASSEVGNSPLHF. CDR3 DNA: TGTGCCAGCAGTGAAGTCGGAAATTCACCCCTCCACTTT.